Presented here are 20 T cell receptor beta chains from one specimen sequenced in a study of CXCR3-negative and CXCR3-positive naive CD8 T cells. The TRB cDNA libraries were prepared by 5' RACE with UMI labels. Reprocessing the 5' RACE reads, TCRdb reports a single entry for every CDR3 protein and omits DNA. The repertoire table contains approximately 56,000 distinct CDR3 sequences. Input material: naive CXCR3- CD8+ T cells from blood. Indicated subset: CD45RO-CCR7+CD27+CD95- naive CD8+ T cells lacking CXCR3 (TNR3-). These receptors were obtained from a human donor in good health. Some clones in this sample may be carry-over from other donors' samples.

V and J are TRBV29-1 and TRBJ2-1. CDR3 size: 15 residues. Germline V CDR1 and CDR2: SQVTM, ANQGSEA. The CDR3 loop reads CSVEKDGSSYNEQFF.

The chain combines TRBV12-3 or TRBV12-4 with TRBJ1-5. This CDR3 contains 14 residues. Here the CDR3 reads CASSRSGSNQPQHF.

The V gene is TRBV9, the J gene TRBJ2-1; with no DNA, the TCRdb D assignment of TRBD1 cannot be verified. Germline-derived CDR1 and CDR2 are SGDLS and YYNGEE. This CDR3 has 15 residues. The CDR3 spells CASSATQGGYNEQFF.

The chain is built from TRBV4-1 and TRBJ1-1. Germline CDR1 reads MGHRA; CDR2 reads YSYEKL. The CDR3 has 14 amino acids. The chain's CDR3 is CASSQAAEGTEAFF.

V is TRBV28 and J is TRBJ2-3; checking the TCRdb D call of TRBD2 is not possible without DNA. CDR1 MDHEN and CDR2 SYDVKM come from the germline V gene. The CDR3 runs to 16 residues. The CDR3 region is CASSLPTSGSPDTQYF.

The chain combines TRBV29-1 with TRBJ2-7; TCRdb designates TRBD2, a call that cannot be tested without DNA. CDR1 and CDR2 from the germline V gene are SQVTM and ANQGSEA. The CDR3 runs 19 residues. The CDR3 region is CSVGSVRPGLAGFSYEQYF.

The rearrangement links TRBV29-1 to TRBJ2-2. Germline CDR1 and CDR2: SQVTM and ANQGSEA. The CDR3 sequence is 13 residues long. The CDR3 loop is CSVEAENTGELFF.

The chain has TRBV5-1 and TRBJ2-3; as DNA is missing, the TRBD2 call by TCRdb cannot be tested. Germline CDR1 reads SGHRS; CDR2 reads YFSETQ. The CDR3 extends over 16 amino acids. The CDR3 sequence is CASSLEAARLTDTQYF.

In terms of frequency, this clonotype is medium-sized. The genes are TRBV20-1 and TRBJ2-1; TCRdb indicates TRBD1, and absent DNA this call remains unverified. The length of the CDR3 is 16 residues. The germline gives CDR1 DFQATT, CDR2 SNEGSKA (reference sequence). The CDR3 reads CSARDPTGGTDNEQFF.

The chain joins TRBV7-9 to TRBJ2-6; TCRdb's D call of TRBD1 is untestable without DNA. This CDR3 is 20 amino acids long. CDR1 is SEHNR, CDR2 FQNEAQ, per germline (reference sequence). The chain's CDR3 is CASSLALSIDSTVVGNVLTF.

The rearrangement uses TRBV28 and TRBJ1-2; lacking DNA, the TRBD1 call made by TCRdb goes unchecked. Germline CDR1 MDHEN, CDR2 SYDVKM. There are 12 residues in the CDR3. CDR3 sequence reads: CASSPPLYGYTF.

The CDR3: CASSEAASGGFADTQYF. The chain carries TRBV6-5 and TRBJ2-3; TCRdb calls TRBD2, which cannot be checked without DNA. CDR3 length equals 17 residues. Germline CDR1 MNHEY, CDR2 SVGAGI.

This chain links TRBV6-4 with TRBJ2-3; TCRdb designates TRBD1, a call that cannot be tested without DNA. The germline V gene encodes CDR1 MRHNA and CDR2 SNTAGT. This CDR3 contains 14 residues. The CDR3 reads CASSDSQGADTQYF.

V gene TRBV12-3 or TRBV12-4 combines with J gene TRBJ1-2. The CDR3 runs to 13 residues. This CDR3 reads CASSFIQNYGYTF.

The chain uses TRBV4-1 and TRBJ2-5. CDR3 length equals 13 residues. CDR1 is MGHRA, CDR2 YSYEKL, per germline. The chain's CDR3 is CASSQSYQETQYF.

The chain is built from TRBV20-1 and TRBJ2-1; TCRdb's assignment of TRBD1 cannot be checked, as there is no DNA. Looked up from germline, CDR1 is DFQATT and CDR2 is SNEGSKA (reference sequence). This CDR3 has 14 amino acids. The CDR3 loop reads CSASGTGGSNEQFF.

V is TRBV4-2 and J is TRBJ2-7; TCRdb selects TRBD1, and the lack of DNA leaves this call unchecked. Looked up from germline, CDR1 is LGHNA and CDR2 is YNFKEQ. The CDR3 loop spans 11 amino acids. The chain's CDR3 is CASSLGQEQYF.

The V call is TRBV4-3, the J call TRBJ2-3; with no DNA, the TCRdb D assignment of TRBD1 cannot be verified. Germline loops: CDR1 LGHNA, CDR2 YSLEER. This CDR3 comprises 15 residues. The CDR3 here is CASSPGAGGTDTQYF.

CDR3 amino acids: CASSSTPSSYEQYF. The chain recombines TRBV27 with TRBJ2-7. The V gene's germline CDR1 is MNHEY and CDR2 SMNVEV (reference sequence). The CDR3 loop spans 14 amino acids.

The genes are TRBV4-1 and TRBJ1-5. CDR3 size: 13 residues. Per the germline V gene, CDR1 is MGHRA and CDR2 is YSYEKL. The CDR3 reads CASSQDENQPQHF.